This TCR beta chain was identified during a study of CD8 T cells in ankylosing spondylitis. Study-wide points: Apparently characteristic of ankylosing spondylitis blood was a TCR beta motif (about 8 highly homologous variants).

Each CDR3 protein is one row after TCRdb ran MiXCR on the 5' RACE reads. The sample has roughly 370,000 distinct CDR3 sequences, about a fifth seen once; the top ten hold around 16%. Turning to this clonotype: Its antigen is not known.

This sequence originates from a male donor with ankylosing spondylitis. Sequenced: blood, either unsorted or a sorted T cell fraction (not recorded which).

The CDR3 spells CASSSGGLNIQYF. The CDR3, as DNA: TGTGCCAGCAGCTCCGGCGGTCTGAACATTCAGTACTTC. This chain joins TRBV7-3 and TRBJ2-4; no reliable D call. The V and J ends lost 4 bases and 7 bases respectively, with 11 bases between them. This CDR3 spans 13 amino acids. Germline values: CDR1 SGHTA, CDR2 FQGTGA. The variable domain in full, completed from reference TRBV7-3 and TRBJ2-4, reads GAGVSQTPSNKVTEKGKYVELRCDPISGHTALYWYRQSLGQGPEFLIYFQGTGAADDSGLPNDRFFAVRPEGSVSTLKIQRTERGDSAVYLCASSSGGLNIQYFGAGTRLSVL.